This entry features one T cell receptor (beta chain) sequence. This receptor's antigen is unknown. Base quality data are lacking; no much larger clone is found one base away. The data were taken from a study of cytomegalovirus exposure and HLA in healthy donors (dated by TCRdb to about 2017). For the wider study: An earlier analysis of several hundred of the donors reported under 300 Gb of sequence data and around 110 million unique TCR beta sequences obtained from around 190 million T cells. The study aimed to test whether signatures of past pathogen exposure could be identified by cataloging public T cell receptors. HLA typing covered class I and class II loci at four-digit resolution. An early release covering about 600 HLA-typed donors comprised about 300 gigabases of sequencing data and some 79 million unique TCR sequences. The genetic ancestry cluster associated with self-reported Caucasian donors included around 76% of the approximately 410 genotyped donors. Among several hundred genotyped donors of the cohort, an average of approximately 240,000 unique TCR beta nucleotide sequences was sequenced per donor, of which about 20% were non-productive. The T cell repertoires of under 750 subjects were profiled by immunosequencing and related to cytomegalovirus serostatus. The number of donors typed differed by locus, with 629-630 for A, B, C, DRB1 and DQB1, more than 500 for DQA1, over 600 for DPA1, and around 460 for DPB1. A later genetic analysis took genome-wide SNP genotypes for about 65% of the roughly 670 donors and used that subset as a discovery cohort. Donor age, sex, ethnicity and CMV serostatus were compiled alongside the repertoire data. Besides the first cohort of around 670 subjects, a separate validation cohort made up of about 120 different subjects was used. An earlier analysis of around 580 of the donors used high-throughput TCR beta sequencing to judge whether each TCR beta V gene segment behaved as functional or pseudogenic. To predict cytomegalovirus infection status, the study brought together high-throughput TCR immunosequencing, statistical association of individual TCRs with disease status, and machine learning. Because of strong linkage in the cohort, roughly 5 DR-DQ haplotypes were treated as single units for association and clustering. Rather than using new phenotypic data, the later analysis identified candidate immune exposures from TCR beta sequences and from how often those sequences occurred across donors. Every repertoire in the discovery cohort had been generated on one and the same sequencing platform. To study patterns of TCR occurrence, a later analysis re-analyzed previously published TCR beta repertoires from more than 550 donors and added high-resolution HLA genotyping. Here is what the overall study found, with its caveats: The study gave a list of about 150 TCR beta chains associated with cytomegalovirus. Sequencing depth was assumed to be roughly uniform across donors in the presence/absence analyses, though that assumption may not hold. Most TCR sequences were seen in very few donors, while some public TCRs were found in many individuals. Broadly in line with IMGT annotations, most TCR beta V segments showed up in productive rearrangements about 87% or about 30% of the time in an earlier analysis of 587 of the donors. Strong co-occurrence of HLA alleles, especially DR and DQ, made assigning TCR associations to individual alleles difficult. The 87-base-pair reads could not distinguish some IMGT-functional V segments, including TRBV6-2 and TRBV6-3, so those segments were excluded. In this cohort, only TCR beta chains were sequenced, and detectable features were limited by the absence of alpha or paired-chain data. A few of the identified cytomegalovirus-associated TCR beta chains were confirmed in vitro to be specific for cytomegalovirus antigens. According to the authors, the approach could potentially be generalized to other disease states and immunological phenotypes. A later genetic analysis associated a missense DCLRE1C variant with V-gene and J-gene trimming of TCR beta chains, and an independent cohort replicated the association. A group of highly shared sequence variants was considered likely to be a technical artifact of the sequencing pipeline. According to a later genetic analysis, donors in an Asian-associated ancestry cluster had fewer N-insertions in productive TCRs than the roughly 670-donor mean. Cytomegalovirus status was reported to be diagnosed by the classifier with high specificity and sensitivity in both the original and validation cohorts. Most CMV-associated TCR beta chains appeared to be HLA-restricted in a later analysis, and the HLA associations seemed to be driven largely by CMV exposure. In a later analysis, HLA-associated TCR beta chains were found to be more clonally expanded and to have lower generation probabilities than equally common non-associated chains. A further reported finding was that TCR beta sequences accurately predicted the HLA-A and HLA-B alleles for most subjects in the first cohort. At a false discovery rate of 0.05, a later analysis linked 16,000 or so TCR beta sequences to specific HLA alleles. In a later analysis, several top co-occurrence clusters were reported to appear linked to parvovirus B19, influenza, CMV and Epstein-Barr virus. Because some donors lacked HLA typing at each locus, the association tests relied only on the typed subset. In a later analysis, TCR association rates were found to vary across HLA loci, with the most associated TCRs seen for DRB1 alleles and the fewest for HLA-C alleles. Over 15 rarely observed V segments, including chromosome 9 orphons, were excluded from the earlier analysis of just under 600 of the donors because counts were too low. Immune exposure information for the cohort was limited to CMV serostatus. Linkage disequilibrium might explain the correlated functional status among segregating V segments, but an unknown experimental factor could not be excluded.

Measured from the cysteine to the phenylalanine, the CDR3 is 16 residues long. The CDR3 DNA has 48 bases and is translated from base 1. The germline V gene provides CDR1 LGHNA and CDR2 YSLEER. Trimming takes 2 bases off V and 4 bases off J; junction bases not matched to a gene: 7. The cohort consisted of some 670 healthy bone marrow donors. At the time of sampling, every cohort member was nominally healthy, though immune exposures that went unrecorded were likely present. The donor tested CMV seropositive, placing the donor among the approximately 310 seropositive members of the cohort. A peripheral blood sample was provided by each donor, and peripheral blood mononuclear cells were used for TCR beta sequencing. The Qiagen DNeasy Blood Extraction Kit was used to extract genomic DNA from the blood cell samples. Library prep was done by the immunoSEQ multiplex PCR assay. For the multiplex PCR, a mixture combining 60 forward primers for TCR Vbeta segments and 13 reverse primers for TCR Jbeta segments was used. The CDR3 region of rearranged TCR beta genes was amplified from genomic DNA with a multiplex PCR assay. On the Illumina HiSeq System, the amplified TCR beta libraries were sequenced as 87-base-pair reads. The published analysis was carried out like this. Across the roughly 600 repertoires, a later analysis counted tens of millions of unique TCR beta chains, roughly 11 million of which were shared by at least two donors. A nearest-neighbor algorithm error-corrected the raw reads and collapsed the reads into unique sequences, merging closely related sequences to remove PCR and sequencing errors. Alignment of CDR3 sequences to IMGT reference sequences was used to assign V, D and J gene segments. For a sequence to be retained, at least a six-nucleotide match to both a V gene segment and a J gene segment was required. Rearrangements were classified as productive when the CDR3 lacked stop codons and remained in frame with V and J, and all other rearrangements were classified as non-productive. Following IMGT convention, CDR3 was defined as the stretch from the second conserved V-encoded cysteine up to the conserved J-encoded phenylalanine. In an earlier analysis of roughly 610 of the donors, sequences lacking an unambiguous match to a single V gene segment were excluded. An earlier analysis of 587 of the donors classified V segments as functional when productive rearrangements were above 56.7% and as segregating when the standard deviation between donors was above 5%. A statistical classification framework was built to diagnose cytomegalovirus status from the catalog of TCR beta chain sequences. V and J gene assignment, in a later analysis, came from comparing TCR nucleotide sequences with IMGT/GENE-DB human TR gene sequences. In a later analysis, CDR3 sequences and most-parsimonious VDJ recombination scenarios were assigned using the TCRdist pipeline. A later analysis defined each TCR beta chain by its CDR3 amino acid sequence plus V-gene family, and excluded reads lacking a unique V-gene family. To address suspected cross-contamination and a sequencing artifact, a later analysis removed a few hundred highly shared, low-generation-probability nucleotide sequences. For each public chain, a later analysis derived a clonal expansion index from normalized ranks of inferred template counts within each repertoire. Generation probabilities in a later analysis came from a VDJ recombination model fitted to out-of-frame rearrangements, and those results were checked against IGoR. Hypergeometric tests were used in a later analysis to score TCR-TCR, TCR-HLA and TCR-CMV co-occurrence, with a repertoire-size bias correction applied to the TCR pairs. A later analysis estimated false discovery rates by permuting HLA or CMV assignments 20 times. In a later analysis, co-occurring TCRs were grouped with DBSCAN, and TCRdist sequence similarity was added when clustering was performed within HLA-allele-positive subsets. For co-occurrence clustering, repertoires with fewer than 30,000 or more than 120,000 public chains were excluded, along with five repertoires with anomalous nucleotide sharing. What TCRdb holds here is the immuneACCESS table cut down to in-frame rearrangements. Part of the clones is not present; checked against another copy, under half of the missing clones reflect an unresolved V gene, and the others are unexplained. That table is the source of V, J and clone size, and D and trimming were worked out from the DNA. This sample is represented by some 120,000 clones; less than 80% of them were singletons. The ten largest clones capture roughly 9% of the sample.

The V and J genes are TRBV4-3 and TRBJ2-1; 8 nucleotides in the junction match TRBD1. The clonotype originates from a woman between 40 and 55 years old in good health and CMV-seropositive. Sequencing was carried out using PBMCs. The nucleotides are TGCGCCAGCAGCCAATCTCCGGGACAGGAATACAATGAGCAGTTCTTC. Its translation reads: CASSQSPGQEYNEQFF.